Following are 20 T cell receptor beta chains from one sample sequenced in a study of vaccination and CD4 T cells after COVID-19. Their target antigens are unknown. Indicated treatment: 10-day PBMC culture with coronavirus spike peptide pools or control peptides (ViraFEST assay). The Oncomine TCR Beta short-read assay was applied to DNA of cultured CD4+ T cells. A single record per CDR3 protein comes from TCRdb applying MiXCR to the PCR reads. The repertoire consists of about 17,000 distinct CDR3 sequences, with over 45% occurring once and the leading ten covering about 9.8%. Sequencing input: CD4+ T cells from blood, cultured in vitro. Source of these receptors: a human donor who had recovered from COVID-19.

The V gene is TRBV28, the J gene TRBJ2-7, with TRBD1 identical over 10 bases. The J segment lost 5 bases and the V segment lost 5 bases, leaving 6 bases of the junction unmatched. The CDR3 covers 14 residues. Germline values: CDR1 MDHEN, CDR2 SYDVKM. The CDR3 protein is CASSAGQGSDEQYF. CDR3 nucleotide sequence: TGTGCCAGCAGTGCGGGACAGGGGTCCGACGAGCAGTACTTC. The variable domain in full, with the rest retrieved from reference TRBV28 and TRBJ2-7, is DVKVTQSSRYLVKRTGEKVFLECVQDMDHENMFWYRQDPGLGLRLIYFSYDVKMKEKGDIPEGYSVSREKKERFSLILESASTNQTSMYLCASSAGQGSDEQYFGPGTRLTVT.

This chain uses TRBV27 with TRBJ1-1, with TRBD1 as a possible D gene (6 bases). Trimming shortened V by 10 bases and J by 6 bases, and 15 bases separated the two germline ends. In germline, CDR1 is MNHEY, CDR2 SMNVEV (reference sequence). CDR3 length: 12 residues. DNA for the CDR3: TGTGCCACCAGGGGCTCCACCCCTGAAGCTTTCTTT. Protein: CATRGSTPEAFF.

The V call is TRBV15, the J call TRBJ1-1; 9 bases fit TRBD1. The V segment lost 3 bases and the J segment 0 bases; nucleotides outside the gene matches: 2. The germline CDR1 and CDR2 sequences are LNHNV and YYDKDF (reference sequence). The CDR3 has 15 amino acids. CDR3 in DNA: TGTGCCACCAGCAGGGACAGGGGATTGAACACTGAAGCTTTCTTT. This encodes CATSRDRGLNTEAFF.

The chain carries TRBV6-1 and TRBJ2-2; no reliable D call. The CDR3 is made up of 13 amino acids. Germline V gene lookup returns CDR1 MNHNS and CDR2 SASEGT. V gave up 6 bases and J gave up 2 bases, with 7 bases separating them. The CDR3 is CASRLFNTGELFF. CDR3 nucleotide sequence: TGTGCCAGCAGACTCTTTAACACCGGGGAGCTGTTTTTT.

In its sample, this clonotype was seen once. This chain connects TRBV19 to TRBJ2-3; tentative D call: TRBD1 (5 bases). Germline CDR1 LNHDA, CDR2 SQIVND (reference sequence). The V end lost 7 bases, the J end lost 0 bases, and 11 bases lay between the germline ends. The CDR3 consists of 14 residues. CDR3 in amino acids: CASNTGQSTDTQYF. CDR3 coding DNA: TGTGCCAGTAATACAGGCCAAAGCACAGATACGCAGTATTTT.

This clonotype showed up just a few times. The CDR3 here is CASRGGTGMDYGYTF. CDR3 coding DNA: TGTGCCAGCAGAGGTGGGACAGGGATGGACTATGGCTACACCTTC. The chain joins TRBV12-3 or TRBV12-4 to TRBJ1-2; 9 positions agree with TRBD1. The CDR3 is made up of 15 amino acids. Trimming took 6 bases from V and 3 from J; bases not matched to a gene: 8.

The rearrangement uses TRBV20-1 and TRBJ2-7; TRBD1 aligns across 7 bases. The CDR3 consists of 13 residues. Per the germline V gene, CDR1 is DFQATT and CDR2 is SNEGSKA (reference sequence). The V segment lost 6 bases and the J segment 0 bases; nucleotides outside the gene matches: 5. The CDR3 loop is CSAPDRVSYEQYF. Written as DNA, the CDR3 is TGCAGTGCCCCCGACAGGGTCTCCTACGAGCAGTACTTC.

The sample holds one count of this clonotype. The gene calls are TRBV11-2 and TRBJ2-5, with 12 bases that match TRBD2. The ends lost 4 bases at V and 1 base at J; junction bases unmatched: 22. The CDR3 has 22 residues. Per germline, CDR1 SGHAT and CDR2 FQNNGV. CDR3 nucleotide sequence: TGTGCCAGCAGCTCGAAGACCGCCCTAGCGGGAGGGATACACTATACCCAAGAGACCCAGTACTTC. Translated, it gives CASSSKTALAGGIHYTQETQYF.

In this sample, this clonotype turned up a few times. This chain uses TRBV20-1 with TRBJ1-1; D perhaps matches TRBD1 (5 bases). Trimming stripped 6 bases from V and 3 bases from J, with 14 bases between. Germline CDR1 reads DFQATT; CDR2 reads SNEGSKA (reference sequence). CDR3 length: 13 amino acids. The CDR3 is CSATMGPHTEAFF. In DNA, the CDR3 is TGCAGTGCAACGATGGGGCCACACACTGAAGCTTTCTTT.

V is TRBV20-1 and J is TRBJ1-5; D is unclear. This CDR3 comprises 15 residues. The V and J ends lost 4 bases and 4 bases respectively, with 17 bases between them. Germline lookup yields CDR1 DFQATT and CDR2 SNEGSKA (reference sequence). CDR3 sequence: CSANIPQGGNQPQHF. The CDR3 nucleotides read TGCAGTGCTAATATCCCACAAGGAGGGAATCAGCCCCAGCATTTT.

The CDR3 bases are TGCAGTGCTAGCAGGGGAAATGAAAAACTGTTTTTT. It codes for CSASRGNEKLFF. This rearrangement joins TRBV20-1 to TRBJ1-4; a possible D gene is TRBD1 (6 bases). The germline CDR1 and CDR2 sequences are DFQATT and SNEGSKA (reference sequence). V lost 3 bases and J 5 bases, leaving 7 bases between the germline ends. This CDR3 has 12 residues.

The chain employs TRBV6-2 or TRBV6-3 and TRBJ1-2, with 9 bases lining up with TRBD1. J gave up 8 bases and V 6 bases, and 19 bases lay outside the gene matches. Per the germline V gene, CDR1 is MNHEY and CDR2 is SVGEGT. This CDR3 contains 17 residues. Written as DNA, the CDR3 is TGTGCCAGCAGCTCTCCGGGACAGGGTTCCGAGCAGGGCGGCTACACCTTC. Its translation is CASSSPGQGSEQGGYTF.

V gene TRBV19 combines with J gene TRBJ2-1, with 9 bases that match TRBD2. The CDR3 extends over 15 amino acids. The germline V gene has CDR1 LNHDA and CDR2 SQIVND (reference sequence). The J segment lost 0 bases and the V segment lost 6 bases, leaving 3 bases of the junction unmatched. The CDR3 DNA sequence: TGTGCCAGTAGACTGACTAGCGGCTCCTACAATGAGCAGTTCTTC. Amino acids: CASRLTSGSYNEQFF. Drawing the rest from reference TRBV19 and TRBJ2-1, the complete variable domain is DGGITQSPKYLFRKEGQNVTLSCEQNLNHDAMYWYRQDPGQGLRLIYYSQIVNDFQKGDIAEGYSVSREKKESFPLTVTSAQKNPTAFYLCASRLTSGSYNEQFFGPGTRLTVL.

J is TRBJ1-2 and V is TRBV19; possible D gene TRBD1, 5 bases. V was trimmed by 6 bases and J by 6 bases, leaving 8 bases between them. Germline V gene lookup returns CDR1 LNHDA and CDR2 SQIVND (reference sequence). CDR3 length: 11 residues. The CDR3 protein is CASRGEHGYTF. DNA of the CDR3: TGTGCCAGTAGGGGGGAGCATGGCTACACCTTC.

The chain combines TRBV11-3 with TRBJ1-2, with TRBD1 identical over 7 bases. Germline V CDR1 and CDR2: SGHNT, YENEEA. V was clipped by 0 bases and J by 3 bases; unmatched bases: 1. The CDR3 loop spans 14 amino acids. CDR3 DNA: TGTGCCAGCAGCTTAGAGGGGACAGACTATGGCTACACCTTC. This translates into CASSLEGTDYGYTF.

Regarding this clonotype: The junction shows a germline mismatch at one end, possibly a read error. This sequence joins TRBV6-2 or TRBV6-3 and TRBJ1-2; no clear D. Looked up from germline, CDR1 is MNHEY and CDR2 is SVGEGT. The CDR3 length is 11 residues. CDR3 in amino acids: CASSYPYDYTF. CDR3 DNA sequence: TGTGCCAGCAGTTACCCCTATGACTACACCTTC.

V usage is TRBV28 and J usage is TRBJ1-5; weak D call: TRBD1 (6 bases). The CDR3 consists of 16 residues. Looked up from germline, CDR1 is MDHEN and CDR2 is SYDVKM. V lost 2 bases to trimming and J lost 2 bases, with 13 bases between them. In DNA, the CDR3 is TGTGCCAGCAGTTTAAGTGGGGGGGCGCGCAATCAGCCCCAGCATTTT. Translated: CASSLSGGARNQPQHF.

This clonotype has just a few counts. The chain links TRBV5-1 to TRBJ2-7; 8 nucleotides align to TRBD1. Trimming cost V 4 bases and J 0 bases; bases outside gene matches: 9. The CDR3 runs to 16 residues. The V gene's germline CDR1 is SGHRS and CDR2 YFSETQ. The CDR3 DNA reads TGCGCCAGCAGCCCGTCGGGACAGGCTACCTCCTACGAGCAGTACTTC. It encodes CASSPSGQATSYEQYF.

This clonotype has a handful of counts. This chain uses TRBV7-2 with TRBJ2-5; 9 bases are shared with TRBD2. The V gene's germline CDR1 is SGHTA and CDR2 FQGNSA. V trimming: 1 base; J trimming: 4 bases; junction bases outside the gene matches: 1. The CDR3 totals 14 residues. CDR3 bases: TGTGCCAGCAGCTTAGGACTAGCGGCAGAGACCCAGTACTTC. The encoded protein is CASSLGLAAETQYF.

The chain recombines TRBV12-3 or TRBV12-4 with TRBJ1-1, with a weak D call TRBD1 (5 bases). The CDR3 length is 14 residues. The V gene lost 2 bases and the J gene lost 1 base, with 8 bases spanning the gap. DNA of the CDR3: TGTGCCAGCAGTTTACATCAGGGGAACACTGAAGCTTTCTTT. Protein product: CASSLHQGNTEAFF.